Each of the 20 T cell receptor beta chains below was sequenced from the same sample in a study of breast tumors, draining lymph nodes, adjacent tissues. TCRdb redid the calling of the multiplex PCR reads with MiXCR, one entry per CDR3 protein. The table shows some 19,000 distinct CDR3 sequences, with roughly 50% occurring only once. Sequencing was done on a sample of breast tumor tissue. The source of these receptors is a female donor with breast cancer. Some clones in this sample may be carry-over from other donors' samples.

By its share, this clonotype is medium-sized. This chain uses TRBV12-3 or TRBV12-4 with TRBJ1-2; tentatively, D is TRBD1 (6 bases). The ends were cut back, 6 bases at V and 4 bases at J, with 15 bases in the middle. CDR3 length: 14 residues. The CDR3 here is CASRMTGEIYGYTF. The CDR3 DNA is TGTGCCAGCAGGATGACAGGCGAGATCTATGGCTACACCTTC.

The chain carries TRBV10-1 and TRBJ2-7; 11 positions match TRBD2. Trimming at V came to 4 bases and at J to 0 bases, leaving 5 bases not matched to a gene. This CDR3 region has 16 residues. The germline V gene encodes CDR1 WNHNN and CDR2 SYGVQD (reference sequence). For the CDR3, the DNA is TGCGCCAGCAGTGGGACTAGCGGGCCAAACTCCTACGAGCAGTACTTC. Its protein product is CASSGTSGPNSYEQYF.

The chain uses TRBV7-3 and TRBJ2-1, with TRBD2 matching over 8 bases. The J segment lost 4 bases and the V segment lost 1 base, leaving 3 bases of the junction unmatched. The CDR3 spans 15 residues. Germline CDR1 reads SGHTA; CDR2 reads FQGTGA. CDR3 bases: TGTGCCAGCAGCTTAATGGCGGGGGGATACAATGAGCAGTTCTTC. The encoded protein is CASSLMAGGYNEQFF.

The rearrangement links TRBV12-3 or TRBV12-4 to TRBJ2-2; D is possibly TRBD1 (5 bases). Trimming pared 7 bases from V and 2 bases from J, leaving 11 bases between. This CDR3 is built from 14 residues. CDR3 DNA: TGTGCCAGCAAGGTCGACAGAAACACCGGGGAGCTGTTTTTT. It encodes CASKVDRNTGELFF.

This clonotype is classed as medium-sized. CDR3 nucleotides: TGCAGTGCTAGGAGCTACAGGGGCGGAGGGACTAGCGGGAGAAATGAGCAGTTCTTC. Residues: CSARSYRGGGTSGRNEQFF. The chain carries TRBV20-1 and TRBJ2-1; 14 positions agree with TRBD2. J gave up 7 bases and V 3 bases, and 17 bases lay outside the gene matches. The CDR3 extends over 19 amino acids. Germline values: CDR1 DFQATT, CDR2 SNEGSKA (reference sequence).

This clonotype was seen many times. CDR3 nucleotide sequence: TGTGCCAGCTCCCGTCTCATCGGACAGGGCACAGATACGCAGTATTTT. Translating gives CASSRLIGQGTDTQYF. V usage is TRBV18 and J usage is TRBJ2-3, with 7 bases matching TRBD1. The CDR3 is made up of 16 amino acids. J lost 1 base, V lost 6 bases, and 10 bases had no gene match. CDR1 is KGHSH, CDR2 LQKENI, per germline.

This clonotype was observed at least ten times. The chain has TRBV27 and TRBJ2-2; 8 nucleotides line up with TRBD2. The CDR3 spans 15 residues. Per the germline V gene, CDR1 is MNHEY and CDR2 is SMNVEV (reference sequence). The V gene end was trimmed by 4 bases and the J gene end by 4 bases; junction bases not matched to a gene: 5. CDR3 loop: CASSYTLAGTGELFF. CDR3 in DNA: TGTGCCAGCAGTTATACGCTAGCGGGCACCGGGGAGCTGTTTTTT.

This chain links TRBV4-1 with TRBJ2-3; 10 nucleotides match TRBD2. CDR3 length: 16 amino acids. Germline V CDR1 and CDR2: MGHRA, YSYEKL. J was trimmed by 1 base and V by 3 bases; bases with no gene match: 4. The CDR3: CASSHLAGDCTDTQYF. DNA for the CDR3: TGCGCCAGCAGCCACCTAGCGGGAGACTGCACAGATACGCAGTATTTT.

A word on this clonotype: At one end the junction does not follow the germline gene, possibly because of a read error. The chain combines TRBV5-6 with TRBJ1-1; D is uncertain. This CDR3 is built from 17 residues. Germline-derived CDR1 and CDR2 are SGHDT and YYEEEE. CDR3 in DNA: TGTGCCAGCAGCTCCTTGATTGCGGGGTGGGAGAACGCTGAAGCTTTCTTT. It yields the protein CASSSLIAGWENAEAFF. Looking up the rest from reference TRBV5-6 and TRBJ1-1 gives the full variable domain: DAGVTQSPTHLIKTRGQQVTLRCSPKSGHDTVSWYQQALGQGPQFIFQYYEEEERQRGNFPDRFSGHQFPNYSSELNVNALLLGDSALYLCASSSLIAGWENAEAFFGQGTRLTVV.

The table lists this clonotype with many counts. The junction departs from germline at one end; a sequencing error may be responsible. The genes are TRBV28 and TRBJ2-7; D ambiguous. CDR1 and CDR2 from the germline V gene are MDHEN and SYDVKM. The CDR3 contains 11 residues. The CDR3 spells CASSSTLEQYF. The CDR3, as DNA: TGTGCTAGCAGTTCTACTCTCGAGCAGTACTTC.

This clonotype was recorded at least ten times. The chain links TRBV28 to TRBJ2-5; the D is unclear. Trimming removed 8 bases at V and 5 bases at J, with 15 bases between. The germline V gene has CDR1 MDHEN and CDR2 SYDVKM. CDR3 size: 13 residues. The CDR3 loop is CASARRELETQYF. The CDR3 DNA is TGTGCCAGCGCGCGTAGGGAATTGGAGACCCAGTACTTC.

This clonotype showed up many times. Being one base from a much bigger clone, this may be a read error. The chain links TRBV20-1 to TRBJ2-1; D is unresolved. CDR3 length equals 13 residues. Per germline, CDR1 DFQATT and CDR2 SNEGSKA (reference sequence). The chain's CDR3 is CSAPPRRSNAQFF. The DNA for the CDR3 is TGCAGTGCTCCCCCAAGACGGTCGAATGCGCAGTTCTTC.

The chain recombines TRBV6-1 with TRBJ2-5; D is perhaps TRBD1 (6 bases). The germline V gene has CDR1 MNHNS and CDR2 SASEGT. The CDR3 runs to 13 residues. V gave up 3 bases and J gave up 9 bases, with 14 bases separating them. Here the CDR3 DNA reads TGTGCCAGCAGTGATGGGGACACCCAGCCCCAGTACTTC. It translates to CASSDGDTQPQYF.

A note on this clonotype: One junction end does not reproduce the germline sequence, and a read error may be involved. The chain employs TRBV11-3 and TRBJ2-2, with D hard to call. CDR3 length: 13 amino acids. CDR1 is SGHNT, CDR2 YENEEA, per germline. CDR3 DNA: TGTGCCAGCCGCTTCTCGAACACCGGGGAGCTGTTTTTT. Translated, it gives CASRFSNTGELFF.

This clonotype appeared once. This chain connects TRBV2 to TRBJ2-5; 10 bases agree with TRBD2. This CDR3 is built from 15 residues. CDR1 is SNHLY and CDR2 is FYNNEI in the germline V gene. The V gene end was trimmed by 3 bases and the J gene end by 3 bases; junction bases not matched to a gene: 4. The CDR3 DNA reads TGTGCCAGCAGTGAGCCTCTAGCGGGAGAAGAGACCCAGTACTTC. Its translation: CASSEPLAGEETQYF.

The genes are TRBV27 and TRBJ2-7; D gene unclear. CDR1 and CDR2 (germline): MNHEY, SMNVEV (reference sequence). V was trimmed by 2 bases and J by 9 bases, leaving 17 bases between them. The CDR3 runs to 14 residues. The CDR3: CASSLGLSTDTQYF. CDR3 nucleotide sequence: TGTGCCAGCAGTTTAGGGCTGAGTACAGATACGCAGTACTTC.

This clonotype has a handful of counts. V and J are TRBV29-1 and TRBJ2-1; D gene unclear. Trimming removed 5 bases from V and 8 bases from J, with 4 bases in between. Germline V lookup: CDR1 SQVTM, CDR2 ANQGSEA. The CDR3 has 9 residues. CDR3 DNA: TGCAGCGTTAGCGATGAGCAGTTCTTC. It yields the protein CSVSDEQFF.

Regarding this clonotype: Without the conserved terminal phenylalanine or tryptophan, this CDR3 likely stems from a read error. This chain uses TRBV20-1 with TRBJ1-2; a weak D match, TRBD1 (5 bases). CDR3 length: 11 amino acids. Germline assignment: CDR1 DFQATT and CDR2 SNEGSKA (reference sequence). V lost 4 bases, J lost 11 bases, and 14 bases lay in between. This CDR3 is CSATRGRYYTS. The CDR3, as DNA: TGCAGTGCTACCCGGGGCAGGTATTACACCTCC.

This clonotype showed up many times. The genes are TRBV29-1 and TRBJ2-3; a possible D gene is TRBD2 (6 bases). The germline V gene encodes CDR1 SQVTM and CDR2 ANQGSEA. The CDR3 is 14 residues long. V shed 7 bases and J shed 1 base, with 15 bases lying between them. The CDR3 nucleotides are TGCAGCGGGGCCCCCGGGGGAGGCACAGATACGCAGTATTTT. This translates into CSGAPGGGTDTQYF.

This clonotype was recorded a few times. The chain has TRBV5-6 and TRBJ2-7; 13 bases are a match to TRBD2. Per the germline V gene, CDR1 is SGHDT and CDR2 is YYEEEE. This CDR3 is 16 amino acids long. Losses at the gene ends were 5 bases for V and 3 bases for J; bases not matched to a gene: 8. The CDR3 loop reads CASSPGTSGNNYEQYF. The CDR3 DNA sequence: TGTGCCAGCAGTCCCGGGACTAGCGGGAACAACTACGAGCAGTACTTC.